These T cell receptor beta chains were read from a single sample in a study of identical twins. TCRdb reprocessed the 5' RACE reads via MiXCR and lists one record per CDR3 protein. Altogether nearly 200,000 distinct CDR3 sequences are present, more than 15% being singletons, with the ten largest covering around 40%. These records were also assigned to another study, of T cells expressing NK-cell markers.

Sample: CD8+ T cells sorted from blood. These receptors all stem from a woman aged 18-29 years in good health. Both conserved end residues are part of each CDR3. Fields, in order: J gene, V gene, D gene, clone size, CDR3 protein, CDR3 DNA. A D gene is named only where the DNA matches it firmly. Not every row has a clone size; where given, it reads once, few, many or a size class.

J gene: TRBJ2-3; V gene: TRBV7-8; D gene: -; clone size: -; CDR3 protein: CASSLLLIVTGRGEDTQYF; CDR3 DNA: TGTGCCAGCAGCTTATTATTAATTGTCACAGGGAGAGGAGAAGATACGCAGTATTTT
J gene: TRBJ1-6; V gene: TRBV10-2; D gene: TRBD1; clone size: many; CDR3 protein: CASRDRGVGSPLHF; CDR3 DNA: TGCGCCAGCAGGGACAGGGGAGTTGGTTCACCCCTCCACTTT
J gene: TRBJ1-3; V gene: TRBV4-2; D gene: -; clone size: few; CDR3 protein: CASSQVETHSGNTIYF; CDR3 DNA: TGTGCCAGCAGCCAAGTCGAGACACACTCTGGAAACACCATATATTTT
J gene: TRBJ2-2; V gene: TRBV4-3; D gene: TRBD2; clone size: few; CDR3 protein: CASSQGVAGAITGELFF; CDR3 DNA: TGCGCCAGCAGCCAAGGCGTAGCGGGAGCGATCACCGGGGAGCTGTTTTTT
J gene: TRBJ1-6; V gene: TRBV6-5; D gene: TRBD1; clone size: -; CDR3 protein: CASSYSTGDISALHF; CDR3 DNA: TGTGCCAGCAGTTACTCTACAGGGGATATTTCGGCCCTCCACTTT
J gene: TRBJ2-1; V gene: TRBV7-2; D gene: -; clone size: -; CDR3 protein: CASSLWDGTDNEQFF; CDR3 DNA: TGTGCCAGCAGCTTATGGGACGGAACGGACAATGAGCAGTTCTTC
J gene: TRBJ2-2; V gene: TRBV30; D gene: TRBD1; clone size: -; CDR3 protein: CAWSVRGGEGTGELFF; CDR3 DNA: TGTGCCTGGAGTGTACGAGGGGGCGAGGGAACCGGGGAGCTGTTTTTT
J gene: TRBJ2-7; V gene: TRBV4-3; D gene: -; clone size: -; CDR3 protein: CASSQDRGGVNEQYF; CDR3 DNA: TGCGCCAGCAGCCAAGATAGGGGGGGAGTGAACGAGCAGTACTTC
J gene: TRBJ2-1; V gene: TRBV9; D gene: TRBD2; clone size: -; CDR3 protein: CASSAKTSGSPFF; CDR3 DNA: TGTGCCAGCAGCGCGAAGACTAGCGGGAGCCCGTTCTTC
J gene: TRBJ2-7; V gene: TRBV10-2; D gene: -; clone size: -; CDR3 protein: CASSESPLDYEQYF; CDR3 DNA: TGCGCCAGCAGTGAGTCCCCTCTAGACTACGAGCAGTACTTC
J gene: TRBJ2-1; V gene: TRBV12-3/TRBV12-4; D gene: -; clone size: few; CDR3 protein: CASRSQSIEQFF; CDR3 DNA: TGTGCCAGCAGAAGTCAGAGCATTGAGCAGTTCTTC
J gene: TRBJ1-5; V gene: TRBV19; D gene: -; clone size: -; CDR3 protein: CASSIVASQPQHF; CDR3 DNA: TGTGCCAGTAGTATAGTCGCGTCACAGCCCCAGCATTTT
J gene: TRBJ2-1; V gene: TRBV12-3/TRBV12-4; D gene: -; clone size: -; CDR3 protein: CASGGQPDEQFF; CDR3 DNA: TGTGCCAGCGGAGGACAGCCCGATGAGCAGTTCTTC
J gene: TRBJ2-1; V gene: TRBV11-2; D gene: -; clone size: -; CDR3 protein: CASSPRGRSYNEQFF; CDR3 DNA: TGTGCCAGCAGCCCGCGGGGGCGATCCTACAATGAGCAGTTCTTC
J gene: TRBJ1-2; V gene: TRBV29-1; D gene: -; clone size: few; CDR3 protein: CSVGGYTF; CDR3 DNA: TGCAGCGTTGGAGGCTACACCTTC
J gene: TRBJ1-1; V gene: TRBV7-9; D gene: TRBD1; clone size: few; CDR3 protein: CASSSSGQGYFTEAFF; CDR3 DNA: TGTGCCAGCAGCTCGAGTGGACAGGGATATTTCACTGAAGCTTTCTTT
J gene: TRBJ2-3; V gene: TRBV7-9; D gene: TRBD1; clone size: few; CDR3 protein: CASSLGGQWQYF; CDR3 DNA: TGTGCCAGCAGCTTAGGGGGACAGTGGCAGTATTTT
J gene: TRBJ2-3; V gene: TRBV7-6; D gene: TRBD2; clone size: few; CDR3 protein: CASSSHLAGVAPDTQYF; CDR3 DNA: TGTGCCAGCAGCTCCCATCTAGCGGGGGTCGCACCGGATACGCAGTATTTT
J gene: TRBJ2-1; V gene: TRBV11-2; D gene: -; clone size: -; CDR3 protein: CASKESVRSEQFF; CDR3 DNA: TGTGCCAGCAAAGAATCGGTACGGAGTGAGCAGTTCTTC
J gene: TRBJ2-3; V gene: TRBV20-1; D gene: -; clone size: few; CDR3 protein: CSARDPRAPSTDTQYF; CDR3 DNA: TGCAGTGCTAGAGACCCTCGAGCTCCTAGCACAGATACGCAGTATTTT
J gene: TRBJ2-7; V gene: TRBV6-1; D gene: -; clone size: -; CDR3 protein: CASSRIPGNEQYF; CDR3 DNA: TGTGCCAGCAGCCGTATCCCAGGGAACGAGCAGTACTTC
J gene: TRBJ2-5; V gene: TRBV7-9; D gene: -; clone size: few; CDR3 protein: CASSFFAEETQYF; CDR3 DNA: TGTGCCAGCAGCTTCTTCGCGGAAGAGACCCAGTACTTC
J gene: TRBJ2-7; V gene: TRBV7-9; D gene: TRBD2; clone size: -; CDR3 protein: CASSSQGLGSYEQYF; CDR3 DNA: TGTGCCAGCAGCTCCCAGGGACTAGGCTCCTACGAGCAGTACTTC